This T cell receptor (beta chain) was sequenced during a study of tumor-infiltrating lymphocytes in primary liver carcinoma. DNA and RNA were both co-extracted from 20-30 mg of bulk tissue that had not been sorted. Total RNA (approximately 500 ng) served as template for TCR beta cDNA synthesis primed by a constant-region primer. Slightly modified ARM-PCR with three nested multiplex PCR rounds yielded TCR beta libraries. Forward primers for TRBV1-TRBV30 and a C-beta reverse primer served the first two PCR rounds, at roughly 10 cycles each. TCRdb redid the calling of the multiplex PCR reads with MiXCR, one entry per CDR3 protein. In the table there are 40,000 to 45,000 distinct CDR3 sequences, around 72% of which are singletons. Of note for this clonotype: One junction end disagrees with the germline gene, perhaps due to a read error.

The CDR3 has 15 residues. In germline, CDR1 is SGHRS, CDR2 YFSETQ. Specimen: liver tumor tissue from sampling region 2. Noted subset: tumor region T2, inferior pole. This chain connects TRBV5-1 to TRBJ2-1; the match to TRBD2 covers 7 bases. The sequence was collected from a man aged 40-49 years with primary liver carcinoma and hepatitis B virus infection. CDR3 sequence: CARSLTSGRAHEQFF. In DNA, the CDR3 is TGTGCCAGGAGCTTGACTAGTGGGAGGGCCCATGAGCAGTTCTTC.